This TCR beta chain appears in the sequencing data of a study of T-cell memory formation after mild COVID-19. Study results and caveats: Second-wave clones that peaked on day 37 lacked confirmed SARS-CoV-2 specificity. Contracting CD4+ clones lay largely in CM and EM, with CD8+ ones residing in EMRA.

The CDR3 runs 14 residues. Germline V gene data show CDR1 as MDHEN and CDR2 as SYDVKM. The V and J ends lost 8 bases and 4 bases, in that order; junction bases with no gene match: 7. As to this clonotype: Antigen specificity is unknown.

UMIs and sample barcodes were carried by the TCR alpha and TCR beta cDNA libraries that 5'RACE produced using constant-segment primers. Each CDR3 protein gets one entry after TCRdb re-called the 5' RACE reads with MiXCR. Counted here are under 450,000 distinct CDR3 sequences, 20% occurring once; the ten biggest clones make up 20% to 25%. The sequencing input was PBMCs or a T cell subset sorted from them (not recorded which). V gene TRBV28 combines with J gene TRBJ1-1; 10 bases align to TRBD1. This receptor was identified in a man aged 18-30 years who had mild COVID-19 (a few samples of this study predate the infection). Cell type and time point are not known. CDR3: CASVPGQGTTEAFF. CDR3 DNA: TGTGCCAGCGTGCCGGGACAGGGGACCACTGAAGCTTTCTTT. Full variable domain (remainder filled in from reference TRBV28 and TRBJ1-1): DVKVTQSSRYLVKRTGEKVFLECVQDMDHENMFWYRQDPGLGLRLIYFSYDVKMKEKGDIPEGYSVSREKKERFSLILESASTNQTSMYLCASVPGQGTTEAFFGQGTRLTVV.